This T cell receptor beta chain came from a study of cytomegalovirus exposure and HLA in healthy donors. Germline V lookup: CDR1 MNHEY, CDR2 SVGAGI. This CDR3 has 16 residues. The ends were cut back, 4 bases at V and 12 bases at J, with 25 bases in the middle. The PCR contained 60 Vbeta and 13 Jbeta primers. This table comes from immunoSEQ multiplex PCR, and its TCRdb copy is limited to in-frame clones, with some not included. The table shows roughly 130,000 clones, with over 60% occurring only once. The chain combines TRBV6-5 with TRBJ2-1; maybe TRBD1 (6 bases). The specimen sequenced was PBMCs. This receptor was identified in a human donor in good health. The CDR3 spells CASSSGRGMGAEGQFF. In nucleotides, the CDR3 is TGTGCCAGCAGTTCCGGACGGGGAATGGGGGCCGAGGGGCAGTTCTTC.